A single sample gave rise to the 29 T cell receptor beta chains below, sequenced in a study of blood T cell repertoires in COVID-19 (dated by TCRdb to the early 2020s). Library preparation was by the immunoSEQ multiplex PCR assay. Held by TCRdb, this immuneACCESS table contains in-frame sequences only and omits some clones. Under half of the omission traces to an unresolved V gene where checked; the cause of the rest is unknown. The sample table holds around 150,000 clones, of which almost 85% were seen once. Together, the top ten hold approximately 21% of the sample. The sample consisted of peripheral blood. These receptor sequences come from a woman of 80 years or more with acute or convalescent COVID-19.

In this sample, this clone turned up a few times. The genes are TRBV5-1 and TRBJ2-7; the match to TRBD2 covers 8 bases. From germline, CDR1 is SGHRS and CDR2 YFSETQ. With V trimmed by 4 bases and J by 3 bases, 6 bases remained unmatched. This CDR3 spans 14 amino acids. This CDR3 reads CASSPGLGVYEQYF. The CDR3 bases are TGCGCCAGCAGCCCGGGACTAGGGGTCTACGAGCAGTACTTC.

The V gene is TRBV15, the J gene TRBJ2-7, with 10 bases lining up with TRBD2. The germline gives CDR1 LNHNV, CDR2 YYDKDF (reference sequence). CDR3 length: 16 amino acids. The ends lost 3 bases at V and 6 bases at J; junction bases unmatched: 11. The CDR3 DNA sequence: TGTGCCACCAGCAGCTTTAGCGGGGGGTCGGGACTCGAGCAGTACTTC. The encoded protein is CATSSFSGGSGLEQYF.

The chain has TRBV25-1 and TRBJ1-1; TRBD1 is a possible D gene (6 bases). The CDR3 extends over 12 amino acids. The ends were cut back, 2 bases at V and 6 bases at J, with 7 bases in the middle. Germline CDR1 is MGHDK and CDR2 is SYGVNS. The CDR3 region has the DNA TGTGCCAGCAGTGAACCAGGGGCTGAAGCTTTCTTT. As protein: CASSEPGAEAFF.

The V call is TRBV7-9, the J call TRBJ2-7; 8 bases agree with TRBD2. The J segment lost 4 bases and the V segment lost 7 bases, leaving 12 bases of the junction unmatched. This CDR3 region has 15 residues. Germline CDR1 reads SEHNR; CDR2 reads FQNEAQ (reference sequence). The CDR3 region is CASTPRGGRSYEQYF. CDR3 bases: TGTGCCAGCACCCCCCGGGGCGGGAGGAGTTACGAGCAGTACTTC.

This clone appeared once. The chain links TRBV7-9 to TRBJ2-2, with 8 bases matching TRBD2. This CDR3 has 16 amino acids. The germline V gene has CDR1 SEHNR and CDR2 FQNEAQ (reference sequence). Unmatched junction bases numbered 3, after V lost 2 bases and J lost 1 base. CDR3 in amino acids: CASSLLAGLNTGELFF. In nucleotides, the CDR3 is TGTGCCAGCAGCTTACTAGCGGGCCTGAACACCGGGGAGCTGTTTTTT.

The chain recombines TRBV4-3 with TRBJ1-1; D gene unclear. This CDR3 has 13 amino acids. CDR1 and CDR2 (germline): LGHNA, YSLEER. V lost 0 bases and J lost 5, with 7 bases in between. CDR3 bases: TGCGCCAGCAGCCAAGATGGCCGTACTGAAGCTTTCTTT. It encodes CASSQDGRTEAFF.

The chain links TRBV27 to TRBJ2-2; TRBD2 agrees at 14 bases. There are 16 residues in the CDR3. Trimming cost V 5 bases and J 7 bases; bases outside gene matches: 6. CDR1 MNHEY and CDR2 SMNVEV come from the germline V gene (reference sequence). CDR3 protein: CASSPGTSGSGGELFF. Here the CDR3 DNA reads TGTGCCAGCAGTCCTGGGACTAGCGGGAGTGGCGGGGAGCTGTTTTTT.

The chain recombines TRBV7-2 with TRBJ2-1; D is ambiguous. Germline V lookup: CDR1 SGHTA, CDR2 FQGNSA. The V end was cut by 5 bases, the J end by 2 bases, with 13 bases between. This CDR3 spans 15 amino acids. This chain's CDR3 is CASSPRFRAYNEQFF. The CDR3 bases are TGTGCCAGCAGCCCTCGGTTCCGAGCCTACAATGAGCAGTTCTTC.

CDR3 sequence reads: CVRSLSKPEQGLPRGDEKLFF. Here the CDR3 DNA reads TGTGTCAGAAGCTTAAGTAAGCCTGAACAGGGATTACCTCGGGGAGATGAAAAACTGTTTTTT. V is TRBV7-5 and J is TRBJ1-4; the table's D call, TRBD1, has no DNA check behind it. TRBV7-5 corresponds to a pseudogene. This CDR3 contains 21 residues.

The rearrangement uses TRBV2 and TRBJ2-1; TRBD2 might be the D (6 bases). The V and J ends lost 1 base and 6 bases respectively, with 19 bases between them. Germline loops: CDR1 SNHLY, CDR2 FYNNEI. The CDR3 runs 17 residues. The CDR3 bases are TGTGCCAGCAGTGAAGGTACGGGGGACGCTTTCCGCAATGAGCAGTTCTTC. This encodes CASSEGTGDAFRNEQFF.

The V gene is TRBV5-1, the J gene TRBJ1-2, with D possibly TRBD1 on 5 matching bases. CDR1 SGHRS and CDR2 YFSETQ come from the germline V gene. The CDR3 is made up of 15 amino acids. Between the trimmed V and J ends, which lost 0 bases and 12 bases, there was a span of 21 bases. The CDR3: CASSLDVGTPLGHTF. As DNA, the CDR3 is TGCGCCAGCAGCTTGGACGTCGGGACTCCGTTGGGACACACCTTC.

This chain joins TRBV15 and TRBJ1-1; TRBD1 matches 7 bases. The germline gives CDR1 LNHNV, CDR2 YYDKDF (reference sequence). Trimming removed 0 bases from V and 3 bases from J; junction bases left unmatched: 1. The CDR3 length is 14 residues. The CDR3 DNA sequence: TGTGCCACCAGCAGAGACCAGGGGGACACTGAAGCTTTCTTT. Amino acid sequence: CATSRDQGDTEAFF.

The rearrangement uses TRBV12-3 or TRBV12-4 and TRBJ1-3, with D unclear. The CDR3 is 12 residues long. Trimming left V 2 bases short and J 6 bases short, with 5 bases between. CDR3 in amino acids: CASSLTTNTIYF. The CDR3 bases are TGTGCCAGCAGTTTAACAACAAACACCATATATTTT.

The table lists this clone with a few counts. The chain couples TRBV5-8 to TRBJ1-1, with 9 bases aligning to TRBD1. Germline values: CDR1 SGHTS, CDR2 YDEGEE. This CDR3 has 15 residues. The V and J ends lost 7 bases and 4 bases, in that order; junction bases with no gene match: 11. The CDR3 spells CASGLGAGQGTEAFF. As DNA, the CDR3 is TGTGCCAGCGGATTGGGGGCGGGACAGGGCACTGAAGCTTTCTTT.

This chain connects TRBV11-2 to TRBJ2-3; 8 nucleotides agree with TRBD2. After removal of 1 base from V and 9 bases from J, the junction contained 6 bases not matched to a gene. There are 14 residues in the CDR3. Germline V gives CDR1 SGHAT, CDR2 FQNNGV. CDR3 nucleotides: TGTGCCAGCAGCTTAGGGGTTGGCGGGAGGACGCAGTATTTT. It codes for CASSLGVGGRTQYF.

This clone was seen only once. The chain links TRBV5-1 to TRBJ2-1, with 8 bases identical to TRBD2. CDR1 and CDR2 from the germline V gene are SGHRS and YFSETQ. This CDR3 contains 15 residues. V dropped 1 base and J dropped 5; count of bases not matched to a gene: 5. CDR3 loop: CASSLYTSGNNEQFF. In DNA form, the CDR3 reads TGCGCCAGCAGCTTGTACACTAGCGGAAACAATGAGCAGTTCTTC.

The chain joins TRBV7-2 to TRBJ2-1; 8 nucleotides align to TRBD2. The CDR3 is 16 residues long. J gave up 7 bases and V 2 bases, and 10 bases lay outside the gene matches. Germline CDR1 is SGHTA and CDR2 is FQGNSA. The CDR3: CASSLPRVAGLNEQFF. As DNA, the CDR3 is TGTGCCAGCAGCTTACCTAGGGTAGCGGGGCTGAATGAGCAGTTCTTC. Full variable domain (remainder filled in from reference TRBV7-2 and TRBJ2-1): GAGVSQSPSNKVTEKGKDVELRCDPISGHTALYWYRQSLGQGLEFLIYFQGNSAPDKSGLPSDRFSAERTGGSVSTLTIQRTQQEDSAVYLCASSLPRVAGLNEQFFGPGTRLTVL.

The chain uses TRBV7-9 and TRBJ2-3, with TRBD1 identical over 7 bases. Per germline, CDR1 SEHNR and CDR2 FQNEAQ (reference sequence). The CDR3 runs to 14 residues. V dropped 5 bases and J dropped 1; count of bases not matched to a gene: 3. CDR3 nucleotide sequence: TGTGCCAGCAGCCTGACAGGGCGCACAGATACGCAGTATTTT. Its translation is CASSLTGRTDTQYF.

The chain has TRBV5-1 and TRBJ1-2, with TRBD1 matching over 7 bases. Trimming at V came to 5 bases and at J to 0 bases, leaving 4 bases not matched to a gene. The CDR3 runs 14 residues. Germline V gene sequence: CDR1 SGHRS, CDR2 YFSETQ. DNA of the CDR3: TGCGCCAGCAGGACGGACAGGTCTAACTATGGCTACACCTTC. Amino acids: CASRTDRSNYGYTF.

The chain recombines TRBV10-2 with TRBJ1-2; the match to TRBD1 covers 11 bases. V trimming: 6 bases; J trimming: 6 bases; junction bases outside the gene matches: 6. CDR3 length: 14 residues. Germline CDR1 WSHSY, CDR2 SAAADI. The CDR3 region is CASRKDRGLNGYTF. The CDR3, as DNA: TGCGCCAGCAGGAAGGACAGGGGGCTGAATGGCTACACCTTC.

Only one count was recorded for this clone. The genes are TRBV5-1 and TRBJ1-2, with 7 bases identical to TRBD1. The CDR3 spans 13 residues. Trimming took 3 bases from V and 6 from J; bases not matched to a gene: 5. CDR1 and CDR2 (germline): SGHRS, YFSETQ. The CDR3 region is CASSSTGDNGYTF. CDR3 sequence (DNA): TGCGCCAGCAGCTCAACAGGGGATAATGGCTACACCTTC.

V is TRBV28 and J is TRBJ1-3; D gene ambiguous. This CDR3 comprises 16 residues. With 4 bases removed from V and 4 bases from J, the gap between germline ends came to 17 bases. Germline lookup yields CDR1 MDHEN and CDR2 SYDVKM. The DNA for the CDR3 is TGTGCCAGCAGTTCCCCCCGCGGGGTAGGGGGAAACACCATATATTTT. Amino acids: CASSSPRGVGGNTIYF.

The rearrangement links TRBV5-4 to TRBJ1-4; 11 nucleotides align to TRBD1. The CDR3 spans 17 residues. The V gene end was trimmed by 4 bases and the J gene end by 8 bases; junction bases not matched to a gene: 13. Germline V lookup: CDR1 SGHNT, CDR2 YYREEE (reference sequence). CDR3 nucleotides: TGTGCCAGCAGCCCGGGTGGGACAGGGGGAAAGGGGGAAAAACTGTTTTTT. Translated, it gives CASSPGGTGGKGEKLFF.

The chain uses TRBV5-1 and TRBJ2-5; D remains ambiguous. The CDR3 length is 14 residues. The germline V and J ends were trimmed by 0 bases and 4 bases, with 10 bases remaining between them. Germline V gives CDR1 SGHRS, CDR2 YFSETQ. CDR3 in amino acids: CASSLGPQPETQYF. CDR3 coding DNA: TGCGCCAGCAGCTTGGGGCCCCAACCAGAGACCCAGTACTTC.

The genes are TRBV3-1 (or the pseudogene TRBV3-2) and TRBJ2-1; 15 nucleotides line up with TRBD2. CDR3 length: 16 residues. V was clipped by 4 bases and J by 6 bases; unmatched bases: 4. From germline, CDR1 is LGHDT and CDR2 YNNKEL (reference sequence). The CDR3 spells CASSRRTSGRANEQFF. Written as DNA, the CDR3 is TGTGCCAGCAGCCGACGGACTAGCGGGAGGGCCAATGAGCAGTTCTTC.

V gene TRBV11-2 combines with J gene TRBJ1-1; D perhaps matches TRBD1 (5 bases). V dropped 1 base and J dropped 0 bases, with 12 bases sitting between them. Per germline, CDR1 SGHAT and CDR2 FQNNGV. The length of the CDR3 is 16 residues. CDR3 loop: CASSLGRQSLNTEAFF. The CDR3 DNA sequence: TGTGCCAGCAGCTTAGGACGACAGAGCCTGAACACTGAAGCTTTCTTT.

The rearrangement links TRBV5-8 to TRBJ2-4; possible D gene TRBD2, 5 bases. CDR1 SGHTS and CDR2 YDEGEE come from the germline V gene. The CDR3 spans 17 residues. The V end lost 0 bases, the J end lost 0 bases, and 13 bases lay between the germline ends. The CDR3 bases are TGTGCCAGCAGCTTGGTCCGAGGAGGTCTAGCCAAAAACATTCAGTACTTC. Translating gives CASSLVRGGLAKNIQYF.

DNA of the CDR3: TGTGCCAGTAGTAACAGGGACAGCTCCTACGAGCAGTACTTC. Amino acid sequence: CASSNRDSSYEQYF. The rearrangement joins TRBV19 to TRBJ2-7, with 7 bases identical to TRBD1. The CDR3 loop spans 14 amino acids. Trimming cost V 4 bases and J 0 bases; bases outside gene matches: 3. Germline assignment: CDR1 LNHDA and CDR2 SQIVND (reference sequence).

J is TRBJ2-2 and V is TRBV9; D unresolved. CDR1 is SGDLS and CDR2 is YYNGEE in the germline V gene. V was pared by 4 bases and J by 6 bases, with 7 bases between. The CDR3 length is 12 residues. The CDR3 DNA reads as TGTGCCAGCAGCCTATTTTCCGGGGAGCTGTTTTTT. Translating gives CASSLFSGELFF.